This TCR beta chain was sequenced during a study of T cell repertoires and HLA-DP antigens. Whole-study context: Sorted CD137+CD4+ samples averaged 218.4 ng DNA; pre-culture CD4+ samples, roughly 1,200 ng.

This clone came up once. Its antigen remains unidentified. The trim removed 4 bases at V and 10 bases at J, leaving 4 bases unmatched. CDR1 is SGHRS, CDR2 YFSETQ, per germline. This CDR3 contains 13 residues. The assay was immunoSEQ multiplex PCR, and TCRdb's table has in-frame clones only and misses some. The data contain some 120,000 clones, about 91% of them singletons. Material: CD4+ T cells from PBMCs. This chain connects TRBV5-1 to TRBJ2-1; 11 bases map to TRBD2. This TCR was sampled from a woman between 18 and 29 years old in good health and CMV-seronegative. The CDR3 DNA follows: TGCGCCAGCAGCCAAGGACTAGCGGGCGAGCAGTTCTTC. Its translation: CASSQGLAGEQFF.